This T cell receptor (beta chain) is from a study of human T cells and chemical hapten exposure. As processed by the authors: Sequenced samples showed a median of 95,638 TCRs each, with counts running from around 25,000 to 690,000. TCRdb redid the calling of the RACE reads with MiXCR, one entry per CDR3 protein. None of the V and J calls come from the authors' own analysis; TCRdb made them. The profile shows 380,000 or so distinct CDR3 sequences, 4.5% to 7% of them singletons. Trimming pared 5 bases from V and 5 bases from J, leaving 12 bases between. This CDR3 region has 14 residues. Germline assignment: CDR1 SNHLY and CDR2 FYNNEI. Time point given: pre-sensitization, week 0. Treatment reported: therapeutic diphenylcyclopropenone sensitization with weekly scalp DPC.

The chain is built from TRBV2 and TRBJ1-4, with D maybe TRBD1 (5 bases). This material consisted of whole blood, taken in connection with sensitization to the hapten diphenylcyclopropenone (DPC). The clonotype originates from a woman between 18 and 29 years old with alopecia areata. Some clones in this sample may be carry-over from other donors' samples. The CDR3 DNA reads as TGTGCCAGCAGTAGGGGCTCGGAAAATGAAAAACTGTTTTTT. Translating it yields CASSRGSENEKLFF. Combining the CDR3 with reference TRBV2 and TRBJ1-4 gives the whole variable domain EPEVTQTPSHQVTQMGQEVILRCVPISNHLYFYWYRQILGQKVEFLVSFYNNEISEKSEIFDDQFSVERPDGSNFTLKIRSTKLEDSAMYFCASSRGSENEKLFFGSGTQLSVL.